What follows describes a single T cell receptor beta chain. The data are from a study of cytomegalovirus exposure and HLA in healthy donors. Trimming cost V 5 bases and J 9 bases, with 21 bases left between them. CDR1 is SGHRS and CDR2 is YFSETQ in the germline V gene. The length of the CDR3 is 16 residues. Produced via immunoSEQ multiplex PCR; TCRdb's table is partial and in-frame only. Of around 170,000 clones listed, around 89% were seen once; the top ten hold almost 3%. The donors were members of the validation cohort comprising about 120 subjects, separate from the roughly 690-subject first cohort.

This TCR came from a man between 18 and 35 years old in good health and CMV-seronegative. The V gene is TRBV5-1, the J gene TRBJ1-6; the D gene is possibly TRBD1 (6 bases). Sequenced: PBMCs. This chain's CDR3 is CASRNRVLFRGSPLHF. The CDR3 nucleotides read TGCGCCAGCAGAAACAGGGTATTGTTTCGGGGTTCACCCCTCCACTTT. The entire variable domain, with the rest obtained from reference TRBV5-1 and TRBJ1-6, is as follows: KAGVTQTPRYLIKTRGQQVTLSCSPISGHRSVSWYQQTPGQGLQFLFEYFSETQRNKGNFPGRFSGRQFSNSRSEMNVSTLELGDSALYLCASRNRVLFRGSPLHFGNGTRLTVT.